One sample yielded the 30 T cell receptor beta chains listed below, sequenced in a study of T-cell reconstitution after alpha-beta-depleted transplantation in children. Unique molecular identifiers were built into the TCRbeta library. TCRdb itself ran the PCR reads through MiXCR, one entry per CDR3 protein. The sample has 120,000 to 150,000 distinct CDR3 sequences; around 10% are singletons. Sequenced here: PBMCs, mostly from graft donor cells, sampled 180 days after TCRalphabeta/CD19-depleted stem cell transplant. The receptors stem from a female patient between 2 and 15 years old who had a stem cell transplant for congenital amegakaryocytic thrombocytopenia, so the T cells may come from the graft donor.

This clonotype has just a few counts. The chain has TRBV28 and TRBJ1-5; 8 nucleotides match TRBD1. From germline, CDR1 is MDHEN and CDR2 SYDVKM. Trimming took 7 bases from V and 10 from J; bases not matched to a gene: 6. The CDR3 consists of 12 residues. The CDR3: CASNDRGLPQHF. In DNA, the CDR3 is TGTGCCAGCAACGACAGGGGACTCCCCCAGCATTTT.

This clonotype was recorded at least ten times. The chain uses TRBV12-3 or TRBV12-4 and TRBJ2-3; D not resolved. Trimming cost V 9 bases and J 3 bases, with 16 bases left between them. This CDR3 is built from 14 residues. CDR3 bases: TGTGCCAGTAGACATGGGGTGCTGACAGATACGCAGTATTTT. Translation gives CASRHGVLTDTQYF.

This clonotype was detected a few times. The V gene is TRBV20-1, the J gene TRBJ2-1; D remains unclear. The CDR3 sequence is 15 residues long. In germline, CDR1 is DFQATT, CDR2 SNEGSKA (reference sequence). V was trimmed by 2 bases and J by 8 bases, leaving 19 bases between them. The CDR3 is CSARSRLPAADEQFF. The CDR3 bases are TGCAGTGCTAGAAGTCGACTTCCCGCGGCCGATGAGCAGTTCTTC.

This clonotype was seen ten or more times. This chain connects TRBV19 to TRBJ2-1; tentative D call: TRBD1 (6 bases). The CDR3 length is 14 residues. The V and J ends lost 4 bases and 1 base respectively, with 8 bases between them. Per germline, CDR1 LNHDA and CDR2 SQIVND (reference sequence). CDR3 sequence (DNA): TGTGCCAGTAGTACTGGACAGTCCTACAATGAGCAGTTCTTC. Encoded protein: CASSTGQSYNEQFF.

This clonotype was found many times. J is TRBJ1-1 and V is TRBV5-8; 7 nucleotides match TRBD1. Germline-derived CDR1 and CDR2 are SGHTS and YDEGEE. CDR3 length equals 16 residues. After removal of 5 bases from V and 3 bases from J, the junction contained 13 bases not matched to a gene. The CDR3 is CASRRDRVLRHTEAFF. The CDR3 DNA reads TGTGCCAGCAGGCGCGACAGGGTCCTCCGACACACTGAAGCTTTCTTT.

There are many counts of this clonotype. The chain couples TRBV5-1 to TRBJ1-2; 7 nucleotides align to TRBD1. From germline, CDR1 is SGHRS and CDR2 YFSETQ. This CDR3 region has 14 residues. V lost 4 bases to trimming and J lost 1 base; unmatched junction nucleotides: 4. The CDR3 bases are TGCGCCAGCAGCACGGGACAGTTTAACTATGGCTACACCTTC. Its translation is CASSTGQFNYGYTF. The complete variable domain, with remaining parts taken from reference TRBV5-1 and TRBJ1-2, reads KAGVTQTPRYLIKTRGQQVTLSCSPISGHRSVSWYQQTPGQGLQFLFEYFSETQRNKGNFPGRFSGRQFSNSRSEMNVSTLELGDSALYLCASSTGQFNYGYTFGSGTRLTVV.

The CDR3 nucleotides are TGCAGTGCCACCTTCGACCCCCAAGAGACCCAGTACTTC. This codes for CSATFDPQETQYF. The V and J genes are TRBV20-1 and TRBJ2-5; unclear D gene. The V end lost 6 bases, the J end lost 1 base, and 12 bases lay between the germline ends. The germline CDR1 and CDR2 sequences are DFQATT and SNEGSKA (reference sequence). The CDR3 runs to 13 residues.

This chain joins TRBV7-8 and TRBJ2-7; 7 bases agree with TRBD2. Germline CDR1 reads SGHVS; CDR2 reads FQNEAQ. The V gene end was trimmed by 0 bases and the J gene end by 2 bases; junction bases not matched to a gene: 4. This CDR3 contains 15 residues. In DNA form, the CDR3 reads TGTGCCAGCAGCTTAGCTTCGCGGGGGACCTACGAGCAGTACTTC. Its protein product is CASSLASRGTYEQYF.

The V gene is TRBV18, the J gene TRBJ1-3; 8 bases agree with TRBD1. The trim removed 3 bases at V and 4 bases at J, leaving 8 bases unmatched. CDR1 is KGHSH and CDR2 is LQKENI in the germline V gene. This CDR3 is built from 16 residues. The CDR3 coding sequence is TGTGCCAGCTCACCCGTTGCAGGGGGCGCCGGAAACACCATATATTTT. It codes for CASSPVAGGAGNTIYF.

This clonotype was detected many times. The chain couples TRBV5-1 to TRBJ2-3; D call uncertain. This CDR3 is built from 13 residues. V was shortened by 4 bases and J by 5 bases, with 11 bases between the two germline ends. The V gene's germline CDR1 is SGHRS and CDR2 YFSETQ. CDR3 DNA: TGCGCCAGCAGCCCCGGTTCCAAAGATACGCAGTATTTT. This sequence encodes CASSPGSKDTQYF.

In its sample, this clonotype was seen many times. V gene TRBV5-1 combines with J gene TRBJ2-2, with D possibly being TRBD1 (6 bases). The CDR3 has 15 amino acids. The V end was cut by 3 bases, the J end by 8 bases, with 17 bases between. The germline gives CDR1 SGHRS, CDR2 YFSETQ. CDR3 DNA sequence: TGCGCCAGCAGCTATTCTAAAACAGGGCAGGGGGAGCTGTTTTTT. Protein sequence: CASSYSKTGQGELFF.

As regards this clonotype: Germline is not matched at one junction end, which may reflect a read error. The V and J genes are TRBV12-3 or TRBV12-4 and TRBJ2-2; the D gene is possibly TRBD1 (6 bases). The CDR3 has 19 amino acids. Here the CDR3 reads CTSSLALWVGGVVAGELFF. DNA for the CDR3: TGTACCAGCAGTTTAGCGCTATGGGTAGGGGGTGTGGTTGCCGGGGAGCTGTTTTTT.

This clonotype was detected once. The CDR3: CASSPPGTGVHEQYF. The CDR3 DNA reads TGTGCCAGCAGTCCTCCCGGGACAGGGGTCCACGAGCAGTACTTC. V gene TRBV28 combines with J gene TRBJ2-7; 10 bases map to TRBD1. J lost 5 bases, V lost 5 bases, and 9 bases had no gene match. CDR3 length: 15 residues. Germline V gene data show CDR1 as MDHEN and CDR2 as SYDVKM.

This chain uses TRBV7-9 with TRBJ1-1; possible D gene TRBD1, 6 bases. The V gene's germline CDR1 is SEHNR and CDR2 FQNEAQ (reference sequence). The germline V and J ends were trimmed by 6 bases and 0 bases, with 14 bases remaining between them. The CDR3 consists of 15 residues. The CDR3: CASRPGQRMNTEAFF. The CDR3 nucleotides are TGTGCCAGCAGACCCGGACAGAGAATGAACACTGAAGCTTTCTTT.

Only a few counts were recorded for this clonotype. V usage is TRBV28 and J usage is TRBJ2-3, with a tentative D call TRBD2 (6 bases). Trimming left V 6 bases short and J 0 bases short, with 16 bases between. CDR1 is MDHEN, CDR2 SYDVKM, per germline. CDR3 length equals 16 residues. The CDR3 spells CASSLPERASTDTQYF. In DNA form, the CDR3 reads TGTGCCAGCAGCCTCCCCGAGCGGGCTAGCACAGATACGCAGTATTTT.

The V call is TRBV6-1, the J call TRBJ1-5; D unresolved. The CDR3 is 15 residues long. V was pared by 1 base and J by 1 base, with 8 bases between. Germline values: CDR1 MNHNS, CDR2 SASEGT. CDR3 in DNA: TGTGCCAGCAGTGAAGGCGGTTGGAGCAATCAGCCCCAGCATTTT. As protein: CASSEGGWSNQPQHF.

The sample holds many counts of this clonotype. The chain couples TRBV27 to TRBJ2-1; 8 bases agree with TRBD2. V was pared by 4 bases and J by 4 bases, with 12 bases of the junction left unmatched. The CDR3 is made up of 17 amino acids. Germline CDR1 is MNHEY and CDR2 is SMNVEV (reference sequence). In DNA form, the CDR3 reads TGTGCCAGCAGTTCCCCACTAGCGGCCCCACTATACAATGAGCAGTTCTTC. Its translation: CASSSPLAAPLYNEQFF.

This clonotype was counted at least ten times. J is TRBJ2-1 and V is TRBV12-3 or TRBV12-4, with D possibly matching TRBD2 (6 bases). This CDR3 spans 14 amino acids. With 5 bases removed from V and 1 base from J, the gap between germline ends came to 9 bases. The CDR3 DNA reads TGTGCCAGCAGTACTGGGGGGTCCTACAATGAGCAGTTCTTC. Protein: CASSTGGSYNEQFF.

This clonotype occurred a few times. V gene TRBV28 combines with J gene TRBJ2-5, with D perhaps being TRBD1 or TRBD2 (6 bases each). The CDR3 is made up of 16 amino acids. Looked up from germline, CDR1 is MDHEN and CDR2 is SYDVKM. V was pared by 7 bases and J by 0 bases, with 18 bases between. DNA of the CDR3: TGTGCCAGCAAGGGGGTCCAGCGGGCGCACCAAGAGACCCAGTACTTC. Amino acid sequence: CASKGVQRAHQETQYF.

The gene calls are TRBV4-1 and TRBJ2-5, with TRBD2 matching 11 bases. CDR3 size: 16 residues. The V gene end was trimmed by 2 bases and the J gene end by 2 bases; junction bases not matched to a gene: 4. CDR1 is MGHRA, CDR2 YSYEKL, per germline. The CDR3 sequence is CASSQRVAGGQETQYF. The CDR3 bases are TGCGCCAGCAGCCAAAGGGTAGCGGGAGGGCAAGAGACCCAGTACTTC.

The chain uses TRBV11-2 and TRBJ2-5; D not resolved. Trimming cost V 0 bases and J 5 bases, with 10 bases left between them. Germline CDR1 SGHAT, CDR2 FQNNGV. The CDR3 has 14 residues. Here the CDR3 DNA reads TGTGCCAGCAGCTTAGAAGCCAGGTTTGAGACCCAGTACTTC. It codes for CASSLEARFETQYF.

This clonotype came up many times. The chain combines TRBV20-1 with TRBJ2-1; 8 nucleotides line up with TRBD1. With V trimmed by 5 bases and J by 8 bases, 8 bases remained unmatched. This CDR3 is built from 13 residues. From germline, CDR1 is DFQATT and CDR2 SNEGSKA (reference sequence). CDR3: CSAGKDRVDEQFF. The CDR3, as DNA: TGCAGTGCTGGGAAGGACAGGGTCGATGAGCAGTTCTTC.

This clonotype has only a few counts. V gene TRBV3-1 combines with J gene TRBJ2-5; D could derive from TRBD1 or TRBD2 (5 bases each). V was shortened by 7 bases and J by 5 bases, with 29 bases between the two germline ends. The CDR3 sequence is 18 residues long. Germline V gives CDR1 LGHDT, CDR2 YNNKEL (reference sequence). CDR3: CASTKVAPWGPTGETQYF. CDR3 sequence (DNA): TGTGCCAGCACCAAAGTGGCCCCTTGGGGACCAACCGGGGAGACCCAGTACTTC.

In its sample, this clonotype was seen many times. V usage is TRBV6-1 and J usage is TRBJ1-5; 9 nucleotides match TRBD1. Germline lookup yields CDR1 MNHNS and CDR2 SASEGT. The CDR3 runs to 14 residues. Germline trimming cut 4 bases from V and 4 bases from J; bases unmatched to any gene: 2. In nucleotides, the CDR3 is TGTGCCAGCAGTGGGGACAGGGTGAATCAGCCCCAGCATTTT. The encoded protein is CASSGDRVNQPQHF.

This clonotype has a count of ten or more. This chain connects TRBV5-1 to TRBJ2-5; 7 positions agree with TRBD2. Losses at the gene ends were 6 bases for V and 1 base for J; bases not matched to a gene: 9. The CDR3 length is 15 residues. Per the germline V gene, CDR1 is SGHRS and CDR2 is YFSETQ. The CDR3 spells CASNVIAGFQETQYF. Written as DNA, the CDR3 is TGCGCCAGCAATGTGATAGCGGGCTTCCAAGAGACCCAGTACTTC.

This clonotype has only a few counts. V gene TRBV14 combines with J gene TRBJ2-4; D is ambiguous. The CDR3 length is 12 residues. V was trimmed by 1 base and J by 6 bases, leaving 4 bases between them. Germline V gene data show CDR1 as SGHDN and CDR2 as FVKESK. The DNA of the CDR3 is TGTGCCAGCAGCCAAGTTGGAAACATTCAGTACTTC. Translation: CASSQVGNIQYF.

This clonotype occurred many times. This chain uses TRBV5-4 with TRBJ1-1, with unresolved D. The V end lost 0 bases, the J end lost 0 bases, and 3 bases lay between the germline ends. Per the germline V gene, CDR1 is SGHNT and CDR2 is YYREEE (reference sequence). This CDR3 has 13 residues. The CDR3 is CASSLEMNTEAFF. The CDR3 bases are TGTGCCAGCAGCTTGGAGATGAACACTGAAGCTTTCTTT.

This clonotype has more than one count but fewer than ten. J is TRBJ1-4 and V is TRBV7-8; D is undetermined. Trimming stripped 3 bases from V and 10 bases from J, with 24 bases between. The CDR3 has 17 amino acids. The germline gives CDR1 SGHVS, CDR2 FQNEAQ. The CDR3 reads CASSFQTGTPAPGKLFF. The CDR3 DNA is TGTGCCAGCAGCTTCCAGACCGGCACACCGGCCCCAGGAAAACTGTTTTTT.

For this clonotype: A junction boundary mismatches the germline segment, possibly from a read error. V usage is TRBV29-1 and J usage is TRBJ1-5; weak D call: TRBD1 (6 bases). The germline CDR1 and CDR2 sequences are SQVTM and ANQGSEA. The CDR3 runs 12 residues. Written as DNA, the CDR3 is TGCAGCGTAATCTCTCCCGGACAGCCCCAGAATTTT. Its protein product is CSVISPGQPQNF.

This clonotype appeared many times. This chain connects TRBV5-5 to TRBJ1-5, with D possibly matching TRBD1 (5 bases). Trimming pared 1 base from V and 2 bases from J, leaving 10 bases between. Germline CDR1 and CDR2: SGHKS and YYEKEE (reference sequence). This CDR3 has 15 residues. The DNA of the CDR3 is TGTGCCAGCAGCTTGTCAGGGAGCCGCAATCAGCCCCAGCATTTT. Encoded protein: CASSLSGSRNQPQHF.